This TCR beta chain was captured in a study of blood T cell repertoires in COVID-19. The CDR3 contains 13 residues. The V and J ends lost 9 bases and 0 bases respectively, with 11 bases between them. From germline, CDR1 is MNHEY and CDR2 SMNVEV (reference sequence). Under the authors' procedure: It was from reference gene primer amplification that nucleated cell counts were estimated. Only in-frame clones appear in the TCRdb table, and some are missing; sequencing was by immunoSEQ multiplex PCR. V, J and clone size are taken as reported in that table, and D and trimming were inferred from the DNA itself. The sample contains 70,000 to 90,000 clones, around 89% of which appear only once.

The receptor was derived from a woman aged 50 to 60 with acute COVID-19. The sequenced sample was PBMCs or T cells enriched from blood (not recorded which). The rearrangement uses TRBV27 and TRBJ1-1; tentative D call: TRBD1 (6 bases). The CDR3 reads CASRQVMNTEAFF. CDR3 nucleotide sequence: TGTGCCAGTCGACAGGTCATGAACACTGAAGCTTTCTTT.